This passage covers 3 T cell receptor beta chains from one sample sequenced in a study of blood T cell repertoires in COVID-19. Measured with immunoSEQ multiplex PCR; TCRdb has only the in-frame clones, and not every one. The table has 270,000 or so clones, roughly 85% seen once. Sequenced sample: peripheral blood. These TCRs come from a woman aged 50 to 65 who had recovered from COVID-19.

The chain uses TRBV18 and TRBJ1-4; no clear D gene. This CDR3 region has 15 residues. The V and J ends lost 0 bases and 3 bases respectively, with 8 bases between them. Per the germline V gene, CDR1 is KGHSH and CDR2 is LQKENI. The CDR3 sequence: CASSPPLRANEKLFF. The CDR3 DNA sequence: TGTGCCAGCTCACCACCGCTGAGGGCTAATGAAAAACTGTTTTTT.

The V gene is TRBV6-1, the J gene TRBJ2-3; D unresolved. This CDR3 spans 14 amino acids. Trimming took off 1 base at V and 6 bases at J, with 11 bases between the two ends. Germline loops: CDR1 MNHNS, CDR2 SASEGT. The CDR3 spells CASSEDAKQDTQYF. DNA of the CDR3: TGTGCCAGCAGTGAAGATGCGAAACAGGATACGCAGTATTTT.

This chain links TRBV19 with TRBJ2-7; the match to TRBD2 covers 9 bases. The V segment lost 5 bases and the J segment 2 bases; nucleotides outside the gene matches: 4. CDR1 and CDR2 (germline): LNHDA, SQIVND (reference sequence). The CDR3 extends over 14 amino acids. Written as DNA, the CDR3 is TGTGCCAGTAGTTTAGCGGGAGCAGCCTACGAGCAGTACTTC. This translates into CASSLAGAAYEQYF. The full variable domain, rest sourced from reference TRBV19 and TRBJ2-7, is DGGITQSPKYLFRKEGQNVTLSCEQNLNHDAMYWYRQDPGQGLRLIYYSQIVNDFQKGDIAEGYSVSREKKESFPLTVTSAQKNPTAFYLCASSLAGAAYEQYFGPGTRLTVT.